The T cell receptor (beta chain) described here comes from a study of blood T cell repertoires in COVID-19. Looking at the study overall: Samples taken during acute and convalescent COVID-19 were collected in the United States, Italy and Spain. In each case, the material was cDNA or gDNA derived from T cells, B-cell-depleted T cells, or PBMCs.

Germline trimming cut 6 bases from V and 6 bases from J; bases unmatched to any gene: 4. The CDR3 totals 12 residues. The method was immunoSEQ multiplex PCR; TCRdb's version includes in-frame clones alone and lacks a portion of them. The sample includes some 100,000 clones, around 85% of them seen just once. Sequenced material: peripheral blood. The chain joins TRBV12-3 or TRBV12-4 to TRBJ1-2; 7 bases are shared with TRBD1. This receptor was obtained from an elderly man with active or convalescent COVID-19. The CDR3 sequence is CASRGTDDGYTF. CDR3 DNA sequence: TGTGCCAGCAGGGGGACAGATGATGGCTACACCTTC.